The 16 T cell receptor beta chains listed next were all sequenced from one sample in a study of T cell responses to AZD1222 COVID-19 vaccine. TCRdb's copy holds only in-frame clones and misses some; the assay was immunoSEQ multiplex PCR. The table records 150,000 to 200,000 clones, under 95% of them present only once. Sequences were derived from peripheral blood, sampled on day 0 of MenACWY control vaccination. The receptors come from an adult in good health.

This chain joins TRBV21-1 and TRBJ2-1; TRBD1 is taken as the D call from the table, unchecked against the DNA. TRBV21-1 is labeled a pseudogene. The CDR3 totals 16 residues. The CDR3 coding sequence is TGTGCCAGCAGCATCCTTGGGGCCCTTGAATACAATGAGCAGTTCTTC. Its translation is CASSILGALEYNEQFF.

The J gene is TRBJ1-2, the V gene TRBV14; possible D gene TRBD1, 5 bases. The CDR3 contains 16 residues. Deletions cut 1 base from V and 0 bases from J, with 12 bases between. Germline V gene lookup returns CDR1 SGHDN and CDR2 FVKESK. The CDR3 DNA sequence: TGTGCCAGCAGCCAAGTCAGGGAAGCTACTAACTATGGCTACACCTTC. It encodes CASSQVREATNYGYTF.

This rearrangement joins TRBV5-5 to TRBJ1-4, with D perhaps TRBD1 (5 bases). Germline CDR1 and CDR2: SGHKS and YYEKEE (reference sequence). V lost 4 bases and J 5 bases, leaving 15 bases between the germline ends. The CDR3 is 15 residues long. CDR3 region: CASSLPPRANEKLFF. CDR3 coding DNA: TGTGCCAGCAGCCTACCCCCCAGGGCCAATGAAAAACTGTTTTTT.

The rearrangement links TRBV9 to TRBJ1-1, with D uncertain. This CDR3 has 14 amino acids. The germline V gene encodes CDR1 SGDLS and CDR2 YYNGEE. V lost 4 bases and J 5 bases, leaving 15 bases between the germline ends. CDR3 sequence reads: CASSPRVVKTEAFF. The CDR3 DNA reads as TGTGCCAGCAGCCCCCGGGTGGTCAAGACTGAAGCTTTCTTT.

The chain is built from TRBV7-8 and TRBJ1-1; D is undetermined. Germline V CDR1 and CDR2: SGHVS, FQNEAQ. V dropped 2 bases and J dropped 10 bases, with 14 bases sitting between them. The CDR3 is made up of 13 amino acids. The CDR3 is CASSLLRTEGAFF. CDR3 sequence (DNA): TGTGCCAGCAGCTTACTCCGAACGGAGGGAGCTTTCTTT.

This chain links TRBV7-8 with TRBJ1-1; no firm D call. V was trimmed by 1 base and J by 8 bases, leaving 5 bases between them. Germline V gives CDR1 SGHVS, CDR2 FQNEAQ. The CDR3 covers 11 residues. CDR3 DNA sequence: TGTGCCAGCAGCTTAGACAAGGAAGCTTTCTTT. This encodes CASSLDKEAFF. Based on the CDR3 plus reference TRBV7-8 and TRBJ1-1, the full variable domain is GAGVSQSPRYKVAKRGQDVALRCDPISGHVSLFWYQQALGQGPEFLTYFQNEAQLDKSGLPSDRFFAERPEGSVSTLKIQRTQQEDSAVYLCASSLDKEAFFGQGTRLTVV.

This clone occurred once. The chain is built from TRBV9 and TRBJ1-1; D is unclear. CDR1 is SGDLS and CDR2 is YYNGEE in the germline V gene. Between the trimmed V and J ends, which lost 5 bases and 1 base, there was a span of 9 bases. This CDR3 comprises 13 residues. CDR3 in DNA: TGTGCCAGCAGTCTCGCGCGGAACACTGAAGCTTTCTTT. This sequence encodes CASSLARNTEAFF.

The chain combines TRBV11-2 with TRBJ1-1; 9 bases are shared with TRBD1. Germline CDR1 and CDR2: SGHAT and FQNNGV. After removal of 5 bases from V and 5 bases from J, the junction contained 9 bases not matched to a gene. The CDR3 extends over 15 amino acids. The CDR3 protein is CASSPRQGGRTEAFF. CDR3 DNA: TGTGCCAGCAGCCCGAGACAGGGGGGTAGGACTGAAGCTTTCTTT.

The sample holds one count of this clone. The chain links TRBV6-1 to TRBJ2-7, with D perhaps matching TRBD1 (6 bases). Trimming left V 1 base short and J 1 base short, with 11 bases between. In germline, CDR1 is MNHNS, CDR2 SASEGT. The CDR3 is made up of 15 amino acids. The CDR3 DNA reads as TGTGCCAGCAGTGAAGTAGGCAGGGGTTCCTACGAGCAGTACTTC. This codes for CASSEVGRGSYEQYF.

CDR3 DNA sequence: TGTGCCAGCAGTTATCGGGGGGAGTCAATCCACGAGCAGTACTTC. It encodes CASSYRGESIHEQYF. The genes are TRBV6-5 and TRBJ2-7, with TRBD2 identical over 7 bases. The germline V gene encodes CDR1 MNHEY and CDR2 SVGAGI. The CDR3 consists of 15 residues. V dropped 3 bases and J dropped 5; count of bases not matched to a gene: 10.

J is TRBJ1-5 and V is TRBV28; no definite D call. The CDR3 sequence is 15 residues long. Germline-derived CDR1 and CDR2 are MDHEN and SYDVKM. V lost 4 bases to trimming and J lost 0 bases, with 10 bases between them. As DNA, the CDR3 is TGTGCCAGCAGTTCTGGACTCCATAGCAATCAGCCCCAGCATTTT. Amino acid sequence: CASSSGLHSNQPQHF.

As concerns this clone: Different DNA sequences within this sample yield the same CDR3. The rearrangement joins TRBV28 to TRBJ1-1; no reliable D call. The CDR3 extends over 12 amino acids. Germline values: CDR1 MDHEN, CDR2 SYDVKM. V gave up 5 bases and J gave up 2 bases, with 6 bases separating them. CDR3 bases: TGTGCCAGCAGTCCCGGAAACACTGAAGCTTTCTTT. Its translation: CASSPGNTEAFF.

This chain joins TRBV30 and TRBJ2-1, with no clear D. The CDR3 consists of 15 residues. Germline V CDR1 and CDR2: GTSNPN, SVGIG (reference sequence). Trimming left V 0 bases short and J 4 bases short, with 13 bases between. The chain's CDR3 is CAWSVLLAAYNEQFF. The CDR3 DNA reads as TGTGCCTGGAGTGTATTGCTCGCGGCGTACAATGAGCAGTTCTTC.

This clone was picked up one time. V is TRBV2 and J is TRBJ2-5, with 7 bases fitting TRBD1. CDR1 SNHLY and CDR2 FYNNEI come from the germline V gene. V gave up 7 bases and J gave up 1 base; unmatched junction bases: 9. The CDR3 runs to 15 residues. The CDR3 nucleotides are TGTGCCAGCACTGACAAGGGGGCACCCCAAGAGACCCAGTACTTC. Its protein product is CASTDKGAPQETQYF.

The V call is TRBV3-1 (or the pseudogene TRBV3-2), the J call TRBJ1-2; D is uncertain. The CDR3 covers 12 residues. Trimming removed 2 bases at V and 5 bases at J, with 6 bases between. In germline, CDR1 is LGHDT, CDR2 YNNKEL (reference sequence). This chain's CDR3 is CASSQLGYGYTF. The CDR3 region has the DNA TGTGCCAGCAGCCAACTAGGGTATGGCTACACCTTC.

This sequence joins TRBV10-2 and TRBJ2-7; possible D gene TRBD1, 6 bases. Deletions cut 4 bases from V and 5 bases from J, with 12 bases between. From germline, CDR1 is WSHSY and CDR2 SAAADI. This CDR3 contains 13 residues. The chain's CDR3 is CASSVVRGHEQYF. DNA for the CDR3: TGCGCCAGCAGTGTGGTCAGGGGACACGAGCAGTACTTC.